A single T cell receptor beta chain is shown here with its context. This sample stems from a study of T-cell reconstitution after alpha-beta-depleted transplantation in children. Unique molecular identifiers were used to barcode this TCRbeta library. TCRdb used MiXCR to reprocess the PCR reads, holding one entry per CDR3 protein. This sample has a few hundred thousand distinct CDR3 sequences, with roughly 22% found just once. V lost 7 bases, J lost 2 bases, and 16 bases lay in between. Germline assignment: CDR1 SGDLS and CDR2 YYNGEE. The CDR3 totals 15 residues. The origin of this receptor is a human donor who donated a stem cell graft to a child with acute myeloid leukemia. The V and J genes are TRBV9 and TRBJ2-1, with a possible D match to TRBD2 (5 bases). The sample was PBMCs from the stem cell graft donor, taken from the stem cell graft. CDR3 bases: TGTGCCAGCGCTATAGGGAGCGGCACCTACAATGAGCAGTTCTTC. Amino acid sequence: CASAIGSGTYNEQFF.